The 18 T cell receptor beta chains below come from one sample, sequenced in a study of T cell changes during pregnancy in multiple sclerosis. Method: immunoSEQ multiplex PCR; TCRdb's copy keeps in-frame clones and lacks some. The data hold roughly 100,000 clones, with roughly 92% observed a single time. The sequencing used peripheral blood, collected after pregnancy. The origin of the receptors is a female donor with multiple sclerosis, enrolled in a pregnancy study.

This chain joins TRBV2 and TRBJ1-1, with D hard to call. Germline V gene lookup returns CDR1 SNHLY and CDR2 FYNNEI. V was shortened by 8 bases and J by 7 bases, with 20 bases between the two germline ends. The CDR3 is 14 residues long. The CDR3 reads CASLALEGGIEAFF. CDR3 in DNA: TGTGCCAGCCTAGCCCTCGAAGGCGGAATTGAAGCTTTCTTT.

The genes are TRBV14 and TRBJ2-1; TRBD1 matches at 7 bases. With 5 bases clipped from V and 2 bases from J, the junction kept 6 bases outside the gene matches. The germline CDR1 and CDR2 sequences are SGHDN and FVKESK. The CDR3 runs 15 residues. The CDR3 loop is CASSGRQGPYNEQFF. The CDR3, as DNA: TGTGCCAGCAGCGGCCGACAGGGACCCTACAATGAGCAGTTCTTC.

In DNA, the CDR3 is TGTGCCAGCAGCTTAGCTGGGACTAGCGAGGAGACCCAGTACTTC. The encoded protein is CASSLAGTSEETQYF. V gene TRBV7-2 combines with J gene TRBJ2-5, with 10 nucleotides matching TRBD2. Unmatched junction bases numbered 3, after V lost 0 bases and J lost 5 bases. The CDR3 has 15 amino acids. CDR1 SGHTA and CDR2 FQGNSA come from the germline V gene.

This clone was picked up many times. The sample holds other DNA sequences that translate to the same CDR3. V and J are TRBV5-1 and TRBJ1-5, with D tentatively TRBD1 (5 bases). The CDR3 has 13 amino acids. V shed 2 bases and J shed 5 bases, with 8 bases lying between them. The germline CDR1 and CDR2 sequences are SGHRS and YFSETQ. The CDR3 nucleotides read TGCGCCAGCAGCTTTGAAGGGGATCAGCCCCAGCATTTT. Translated, it gives CASSFEGDQPQHF.

The genes are TRBV5-1 and TRBJ2-7, with D possibly being TRBD1 (5 bases). The germline gives CDR1 SGHRS, CDR2 YFSETQ. The V gene lost 6 bases and the J gene lost 0 bases, with 13 bases spanning the gap. This CDR3 is 14 amino acids long. This chain's CDR3 is CASNDRPYSYEQYF. Written as DNA, the CDR3 is TGCGCCAGCAACGACAGACCTTACTCCTACGAGCAGTACTTC.

The chain couples TRBV20-1 to TRBJ2-1, with D hard to call. CDR1 is DFQATT, CDR2 SNEGSKA, per germline (reference sequence). This CDR3 is built from 10 residues. V dropped 4 bases and J dropped 5 bases, with 3 bases sitting between them. As DNA, the CDR3 is TGCAGTGCTATAAACAATGAGCAGTTCTTC. Translated, it gives CSAINNEQFF.

The CDR3 loop is CASSLDPSRYEQYF. DNA of the CDR3: TGTGCCAGCAGCTTAGATCCTAGCCGCTACGAGCAGTACTTC. This chain uses TRBV11-2 with TRBJ2-7, with D perhaps TRBD2 (5 bases). The ends were cut back, 0 bases at V and 3 bases at J, with 9 bases in the middle. Germline CDR1 and CDR2: SGHAT and FQNNGV. The CDR3 runs to 14 residues.

The V gene is TRBV6-1, the J gene TRBJ2-1, with D tentatively TRBD1 (6 bases). The CDR3 sequence is 14 residues long. Trimming removed 6 bases from V and 8 bases from J, with 17 bases in between. CDR1 and CDR2 from the germline V gene are MNHNS and SASEGT. The CDR3 nucleotides read TGTGCCAGCAGACAAGGACAGTCCCTCTATGAGCAGTTCTTC. Its translation is CASRQGQSLYEQFF.

The chain employs TRBV7-2 and TRBJ2-5; weak D call: TRBD2 (6 bases). The V end was cut by 5 bases, the J end by 4 bases, with 14 bases between. This CDR3 spans 14 amino acids. Germline CDR1 SGHTA, CDR2 FQGNSA. CDR3 nucleotide sequence: TGTGCCAGCAGCCTTCTGGCGGGGTCAGAGACCCAGTACTTC. Its protein is CASSLLAGSETQYF.

The gene calls are TRBV5-1 and TRBJ1-1; the D is unclear. CDR1 and CDR2 (germline): SGHRS, YFSETQ. Between the trimmed V and J ends, which lost 1 base and 0 bases, there was a span of 10 bases. CDR3 length: 15 residues. In DNA, the CDR3 is TGCGCCAGCAGCTTGAGTAACAGTTTGAACACTGAAGCTTTCTTT. Protein product: CASSLSNSLNTEAFF.

The gene calls are TRBV10-1 and TRBJ2-1; possible D gene TRBD2, 6 bases. This CDR3 is 16 amino acids long. The V end lost 1 base, the J end lost 6 bases, and 16 bases lay between the germline ends. Germline values: CDR1 WNHNN, CDR2 SYGVQD (reference sequence). In DNA form, the CDR3 reads TGCGCCAGCAGTGAGTTTATACCGGGAGTGTCCAATGAGCAGTTCTTC. This sequence encodes CASSEFIPGVSNEQFF.

The sample holds one count of this clone. The CDR3 does not close with the conserved phenylalanine or tryptophan, likely indicating a read error. Because the CDR3's place on the DNA is in doubt, the DNA is left out and the CDR3 is given as listed by TCRdb. This chain links TRBV28 with TRBJ1-2. The CDR3 extends over 18 residues, inclusive of both ends. The V gene's germline CDR1 is MDHEN and CDR2 SYDVKM. The CDR3 protein is CASSSPTGTSEGAGLREV.

The CDR3 nucleotides are TGTGCCAGCAGCCATTCTCAGACTAGCGGGGGGGCAGGGGATACGCAGTATTTT. It codes for CASSHSQTSGGAGDTQYF. The chain uses TRBV4-2 and TRBJ2-3; 14 bases match TRBD2. The CDR3 has 18 residues. Per germline, CDR1 LGHNA and CDR2 YNFKEQ. Losses at the gene ends were 3 bases for V and 6 bases for J; bases not matched to a gene: 11.

The chain has TRBV27 and TRBJ1-2; TRBD1 is a possible D gene (5 bases). Trimming removed 1 base from V and 2 bases from J, with 8 bases in between. The CDR3 covers 14 residues. Germline CDR1 is MNHEY and CDR2 is SMNVEV (reference sequence). The CDR3 reads CASSLWRGNYGYTF. The CDR3 DNA follows: TGTGCCAGCAGTTTATGGAGGGGAAACTATGGCTACACCTTC.

This chain uses TRBV6-5 with TRBJ2-5; 11 positions agree with TRBD2. The CDR3 spans 13 residues. The V gene end was trimmed by 6 bases and the J gene end by 5 bases; junction bases not matched to a gene: 2. The germline V gene encodes CDR1 MNHEY and CDR2 SVGAGI. CDR3 in DNA: TGTGCCAGCAGGAGGACTAGCGGGGAGACCCAGTACTTC. As protein: CASRRTSGETQYF.

The chain uses TRBV2 and TRBJ2-1; no firm D call. CDR1 is SNHLY and CDR2 is FYNNEI in the germline V gene. This CDR3 is 12 amino acids long. Trimming shortened V by 4 bases and J by 8 bases, and 9 bases separated the two germline ends. This CDR3 is CASSVARDEQFF. The CDR3 nucleotides are TGTGCCAGCAGTGTCGCACGGGATGAGCAGTTCTTC.

The chain employs TRBV29-1 and TRBJ1-1, with D maybe TRBD1 (5 bases). Trimming took 3 bases from V and 7 from J, leaving 15 bases between them. Germline CDR1 SQVTM, CDR2 ANQGSEA. The CDR3 loop spans 13 amino acids. This chain's CDR3 is CSVEPDGDSEAFF. Written as DNA, the CDR3 is TGCAGCGTTGAGCCAGATGGAGACAGTGAAGCTTTCTTT.

The rearrangement links TRBV5-1 to TRBJ2-2; TRBD1 aligns across 7 bases. The CDR3 is 17 amino acids. The V and J ends lost 5 bases and 0 bases, in that order; junction bases with no gene match: 10. Germline lookup yields CDR1 SGHRS and CDR2 YFSETQ. The CDR3 nucleotides are TGCGCCAGCAGTCATAGTAGACAGGGAGCGAACACCGGGGAGCTGTTTTTT. Translating gives CASSHSRQGANTGELFF.